This TCR beta chain comes out of a study of shared clonotypes between healthy human individuals. CDR1 and CDR2 from the germline V gene are GTSNPN and SVGIG (reference sequence). With 3 bases removed from V and 7 bases from J, the gap between germline ends came to 16 bases. This CDR3 comprises 13 residues. Sequencing used immunoSEQ multiplex PCR; TCRdb keeps in-frame clones, though not all of them. The sample yields hundreds of thousands of clones, 79% seen once. Sequencing was done on a sample of PBMCs. This rearrangement joins TRBV30 to TRBJ2-7; the D call may be TRBD1 or TRBD2 (5 bases each). This TCR derives from a woman in her thirties or forties in good health. Some clones in this sample may be carry-over from other donors' samples. The DNA of the CDR3 is TGTGCCTGGAGCCTAAGGAATGGGGGAGAGCAGTACTTC. Encoded protein: CAWSLRNGGEQYF.